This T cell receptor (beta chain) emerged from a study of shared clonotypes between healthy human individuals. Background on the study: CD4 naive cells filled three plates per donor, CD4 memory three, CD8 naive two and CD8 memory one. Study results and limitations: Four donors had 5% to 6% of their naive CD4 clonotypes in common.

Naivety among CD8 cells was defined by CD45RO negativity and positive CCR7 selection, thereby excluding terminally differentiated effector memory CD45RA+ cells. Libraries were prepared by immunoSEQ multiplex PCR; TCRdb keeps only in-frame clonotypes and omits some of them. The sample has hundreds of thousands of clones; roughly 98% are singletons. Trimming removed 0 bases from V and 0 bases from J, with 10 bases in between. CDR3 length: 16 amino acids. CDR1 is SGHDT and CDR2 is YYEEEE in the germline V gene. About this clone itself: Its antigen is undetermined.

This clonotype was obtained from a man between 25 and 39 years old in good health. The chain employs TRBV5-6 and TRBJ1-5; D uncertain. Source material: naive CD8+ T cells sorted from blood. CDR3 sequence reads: CASSLDNGYSNQPQHF. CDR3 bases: TGTGCCAGCAGCTTGGACAATGGCTATAGCAATCAGCCCCAGCATTTT.